The entry that follows covers one TCR beta chain sequence. This entry belongs to a study of blood T cell repertoires in COVID-19. Study at large: Donors in the United States, Italy and Spain gave samples during acute or convalescent COVID-19. PBMCs, B-cell-depleted T cells, or T cells provided the cDNA or gDNA that made up the material.

Germline V gene sequence: CDR1 WNHNN, CDR2 SYGVQD (reference sequence). J was trimmed by 0 bases and V by 5 bases; bases with no gene match: 9. The CDR3 is 16 residues long. In the original workflow: Nucleated cell counts were estimated from reference gene primer amplification. Data came from immunoSEQ multiplex PCR; TCRdb stores just in-frame clones and leaves some out. V, J and clone size reflect that table, while D and trimming were determined from the DNA. The sample contains 180,000 or so clones, around 80% of which appear only once. The chain recombines TRBV10-1 with TRBJ1-1; 7 nucleotides align to TRBD1. Sample: peripheral blood. The TCR was taken from a man aged 50-59 years who had recovered from COVID-19. For the CDR3, the DNA is TGCGCCAGCAGTCCTGACAGGGAAAGGGTGAACACTGAAGCTTTCTTT. This sequence encodes CASSPDRERVNTEAFF.